This T cell receptor (beta chain) was profiled in a study of T cells in Graves' hyperthyroidism and ophthalmopathy. Amplification yielded TCR beta CDR3 regions, with RNA transcripts as the source. The TCR CDR3 first-round RT-PCR relied on the HTBI primer set. TCRdb re-called the multiplex PCR reads through MiXCR, storing one row per CDR3 protein. The table records over 700,000 distinct CDR3 sequences, 38% of them present only once. Patients were aged 18 to 65, had disease duration under 2 months, and had newly diagnosed hyperthyroidism. Thyroid ultrasound and orbital computed tomography, with clinical symptoms and serum thyroxine and TRAb, informed diagnoses. Regarding the study as a whole: Most clonotypes expanded in thyroid above 0.001 were likewise present in blood. Stable hyperthyroidism was told apart from ophthalmopathy by a model built on 13 V-J features.

This clonotype was seen ten or more times. Its target is unknown. V was clipped by 4 bases and J by 7 bases, with 11 bases between them. The CDR3 extends over 14 amino acids. Germline values: CDR1 ENHRY, CDR2 SYGVKD. Sequenced sample: blood. The chain joins TRBV10-3 to TRBJ1-6, with D unclear. The clonotype comes from a man aged 18-30 years with Graves' hyperthyroidism. CDR3 amino acids: CAISGGLRNSPLHF. The CDR3 DNA reads as TGTGCCATCAGTGGCGGGCTCAGAAATTCACCCCTCCACTTT.